The clone carrying this TCR beta chain was seen just once. The CDR3 consists of 16 residues. J gave up 3 bases and V 3 bases, and 4 bases lay outside the gene matches. Germline lookup yields CDR1 SGHRS and CDR2 YFSETQ. The data are from a study of blood T cell repertoires in COVID-19. The overall study: The study drew acute and convalescent COVID-19 samples from the United States, Italy and Spain. T cells, B-cell-depleted T cells, or PBMCs supplied cDNA or gDNA.

Study processing details: Cell counts per sample came from amplifying reference gene primers. Here immunoSEQ multiplex PCR was the method, and the copy in TCRdb shows in-frame clones only, minus some. The DNA gave D and trimming, while V, J and clone size come from that table. The sample carries 150,000 to 200,000 clones, 80% to 90% recorded once. This sequence originates from a man between 65 and 85 years old with active or convalescent COVID-19. Sequenced material: peripheral blood. This chain connects TRBV5-1 to TRBJ1-6, with 9 bases matching TRBD1. The CDR3 here is CASSSGQGLYNSPLHF. CDR3 nucleotide sequence: TGCGCCAGCAGCTCGGGACAGGGTCTCTATAATTCACCCCTCCACTTT.